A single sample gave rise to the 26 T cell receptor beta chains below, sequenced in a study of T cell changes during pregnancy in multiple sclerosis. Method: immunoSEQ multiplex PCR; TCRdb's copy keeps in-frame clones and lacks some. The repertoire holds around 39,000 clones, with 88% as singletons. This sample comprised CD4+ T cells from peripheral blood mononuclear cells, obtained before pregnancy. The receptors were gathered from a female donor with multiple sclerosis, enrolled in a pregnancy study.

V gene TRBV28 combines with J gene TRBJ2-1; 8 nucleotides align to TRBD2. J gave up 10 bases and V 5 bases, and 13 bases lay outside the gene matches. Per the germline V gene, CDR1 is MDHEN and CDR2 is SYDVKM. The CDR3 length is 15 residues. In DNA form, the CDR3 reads TGTGCCAGCAGTGGAGCTAGCGGGCTTAGGTCCGAGCAGTTCTTC. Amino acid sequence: CASSGASGLRSEQFF.

CDR3 in DNA: TGTGCCAGCAGCGATTCCGGAGGACTAGCGGGACGCAATGAGCAGTTCTTC. It encodes CASSDSGGLAGRNEQFF. The gene calls are TRBV9 and TRBJ2-1, with TRBD2 matching over 12 bases. From germline, CDR1 is SGDLS and CDR2 YYNGEE. The CDR3 is made up of 17 amino acids. The junction had 10 bases not matched to a gene; V was cut back by 3 bases and J by 6 bases.

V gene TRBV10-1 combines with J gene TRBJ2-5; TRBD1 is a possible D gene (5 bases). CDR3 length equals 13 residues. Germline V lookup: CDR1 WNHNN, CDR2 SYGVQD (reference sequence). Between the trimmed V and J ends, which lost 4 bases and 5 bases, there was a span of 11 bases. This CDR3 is CASSVGVGETQYF. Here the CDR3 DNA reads TGCGCCAGCAGTGTAGGGGTTGGGGAGACCCAGTACTTC.

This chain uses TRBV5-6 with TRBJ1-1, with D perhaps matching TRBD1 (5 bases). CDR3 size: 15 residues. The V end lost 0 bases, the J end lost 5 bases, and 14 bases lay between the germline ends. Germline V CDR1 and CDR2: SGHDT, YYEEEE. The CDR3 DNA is TGTGCCAGCAGCTTGGCGTTTCAGGGAGGGACTGAAGCTTTCTTT. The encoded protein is CASSLAFQGGTEAFF.

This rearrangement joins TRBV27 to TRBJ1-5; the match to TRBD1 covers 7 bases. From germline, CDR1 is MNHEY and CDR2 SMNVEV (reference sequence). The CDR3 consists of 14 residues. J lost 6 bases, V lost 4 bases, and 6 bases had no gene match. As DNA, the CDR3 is TGTGCCAGCAGTTCGGGACAGAGGCGTCAGCCCCAGCATTTT. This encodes CASSSGQRRQPQHF.

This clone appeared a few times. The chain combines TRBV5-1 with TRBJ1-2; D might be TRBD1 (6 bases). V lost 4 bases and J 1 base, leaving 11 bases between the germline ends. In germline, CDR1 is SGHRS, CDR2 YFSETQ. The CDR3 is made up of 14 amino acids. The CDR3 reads CASSVLQGNYGYTF. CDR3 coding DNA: TGCGCCAGCAGCGTGTTACAGGGTAACTATGGCTACACCTTC.

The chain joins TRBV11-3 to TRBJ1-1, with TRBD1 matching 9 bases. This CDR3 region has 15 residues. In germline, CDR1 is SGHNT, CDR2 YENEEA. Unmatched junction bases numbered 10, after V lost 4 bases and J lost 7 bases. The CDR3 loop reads CASSSGTGLWGEAFF. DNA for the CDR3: TGTGCCAGCAGCTCGGGGACAGGGCTGTGGGGTGAAGCTTTCTTT.

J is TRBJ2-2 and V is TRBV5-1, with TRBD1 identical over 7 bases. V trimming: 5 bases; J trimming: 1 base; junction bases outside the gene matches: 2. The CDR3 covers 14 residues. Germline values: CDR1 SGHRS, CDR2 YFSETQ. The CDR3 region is CASSRTGNTGELFF. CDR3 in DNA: TGCGCCAGCAGTCGGACAGGGAACACCGGGGAGCTGTTTTTT.

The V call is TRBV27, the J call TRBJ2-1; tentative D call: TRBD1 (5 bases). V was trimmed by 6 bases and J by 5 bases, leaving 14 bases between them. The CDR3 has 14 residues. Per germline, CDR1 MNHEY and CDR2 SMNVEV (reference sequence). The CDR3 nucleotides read TGTGCCAGCAGCCAGGGTCTTGAGAACAATGAGCAGTTCTTC. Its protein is CASSQGLENNEQFF.

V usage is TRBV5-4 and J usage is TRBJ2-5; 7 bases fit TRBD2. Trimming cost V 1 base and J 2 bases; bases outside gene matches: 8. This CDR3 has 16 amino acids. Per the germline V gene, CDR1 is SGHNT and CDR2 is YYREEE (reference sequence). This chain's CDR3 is CASSLSSGRAQETQYF. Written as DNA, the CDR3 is TGTGCCAGCAGCTTGTCTAGCGGAAGGGCACAAGAGACCCAGTACTTC.

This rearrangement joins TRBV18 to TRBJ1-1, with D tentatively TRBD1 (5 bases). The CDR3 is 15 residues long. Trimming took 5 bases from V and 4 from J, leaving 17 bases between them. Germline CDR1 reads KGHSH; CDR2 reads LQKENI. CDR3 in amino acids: CASSIRQPDTTEAFF. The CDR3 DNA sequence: TGTGCCAGCTCAATCAGACAGCCTGATACCACTGAAGCTTTCTTT.

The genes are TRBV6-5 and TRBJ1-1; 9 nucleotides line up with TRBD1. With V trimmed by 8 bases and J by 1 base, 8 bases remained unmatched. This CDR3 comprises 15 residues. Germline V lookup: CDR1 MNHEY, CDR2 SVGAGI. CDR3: CASRRPGQGNTEAFF. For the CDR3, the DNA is TGTGCCAGCCGGAGACCGGGACAGGGGAACACTGAAGCTTTCTTT.

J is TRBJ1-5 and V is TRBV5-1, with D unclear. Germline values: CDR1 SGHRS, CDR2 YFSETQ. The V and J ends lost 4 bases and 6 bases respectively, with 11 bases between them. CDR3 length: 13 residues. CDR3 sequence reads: CASSDRPGQPQHF. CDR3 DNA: TGCGCCAGCAGCGACCGCCCGGGTCAGCCCCAGCATTTT. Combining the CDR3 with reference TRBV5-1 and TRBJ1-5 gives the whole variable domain KAGVTQTPRYLIKTRGQQVTLSCSPISGHRSVSWYQQTPGQGLQFLFEYFSETQRNKGNFPGRFSGRQFSNSRSEMNVSTLELGDSALYLCASSDRPGQPQHFGDGTRLSIL.

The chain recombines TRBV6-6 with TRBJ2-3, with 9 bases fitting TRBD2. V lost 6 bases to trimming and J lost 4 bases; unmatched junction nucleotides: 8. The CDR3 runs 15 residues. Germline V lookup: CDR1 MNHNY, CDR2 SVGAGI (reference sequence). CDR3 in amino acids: CASRFRGRAADTQYF. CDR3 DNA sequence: TGTGCCAGCAGGTTTCGCGGGAGGGCGGCAGATACGCAGTATTTT.

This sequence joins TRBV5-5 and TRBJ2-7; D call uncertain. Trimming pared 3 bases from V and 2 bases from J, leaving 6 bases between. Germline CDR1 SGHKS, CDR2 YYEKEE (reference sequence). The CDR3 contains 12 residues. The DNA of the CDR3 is TGTGCCAGCAGCTATGACACCTACGAGCAGTACTTC. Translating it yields CASSYDTYEQYF.

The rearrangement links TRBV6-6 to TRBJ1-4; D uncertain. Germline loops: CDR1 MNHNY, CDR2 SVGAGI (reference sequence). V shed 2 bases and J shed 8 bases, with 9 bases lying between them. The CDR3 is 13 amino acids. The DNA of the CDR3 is TGTGCCAGCAGTTACGCGAGATCGGAAAAACTGTTTTTT. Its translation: CASSYARSEKLFF.

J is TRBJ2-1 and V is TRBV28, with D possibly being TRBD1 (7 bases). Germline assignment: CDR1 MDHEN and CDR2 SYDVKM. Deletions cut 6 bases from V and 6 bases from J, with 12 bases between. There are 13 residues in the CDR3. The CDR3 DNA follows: TGTGCCAGCAGCCAGGGGGGCACCAATGAGCAGTTCTTC. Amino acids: CASSQGGTNEQFF.

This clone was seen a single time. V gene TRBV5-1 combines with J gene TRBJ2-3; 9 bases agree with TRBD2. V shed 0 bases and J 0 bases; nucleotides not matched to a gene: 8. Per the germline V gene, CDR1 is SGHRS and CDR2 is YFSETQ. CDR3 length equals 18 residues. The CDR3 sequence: CASSLVSGSGISTDTQYF. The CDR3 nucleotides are TGCGCCAGCAGCTTGGTTAGCGGGAGCGGCATTAGCACAGATACGCAGTATTTT.

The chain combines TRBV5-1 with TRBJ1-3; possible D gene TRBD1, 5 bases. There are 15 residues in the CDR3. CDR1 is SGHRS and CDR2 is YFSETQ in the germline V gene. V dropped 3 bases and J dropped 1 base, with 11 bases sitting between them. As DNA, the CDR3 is TGCGCCAGCAGCTCCGATCCAGGGTCTGGAAACACCATATATTTT. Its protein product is CASSSDPGSGNTIYF.

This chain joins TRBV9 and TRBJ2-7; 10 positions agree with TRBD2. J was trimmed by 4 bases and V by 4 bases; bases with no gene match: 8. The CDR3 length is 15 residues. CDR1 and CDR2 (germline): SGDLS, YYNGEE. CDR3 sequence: CASSPRSSGSYEQYF. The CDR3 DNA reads TGTGCCAGCAGCCCCCGGTCTAGCGGGAGTTACGAGCAGTACTTC.

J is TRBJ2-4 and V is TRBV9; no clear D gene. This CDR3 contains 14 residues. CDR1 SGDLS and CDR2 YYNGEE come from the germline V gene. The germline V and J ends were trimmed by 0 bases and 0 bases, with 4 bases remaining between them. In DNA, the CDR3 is TGTGCCAGCAGCGTAGACAAAGCCAAAAACATTCAGTACTTC. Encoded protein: CASSVDKAKNIQYF.

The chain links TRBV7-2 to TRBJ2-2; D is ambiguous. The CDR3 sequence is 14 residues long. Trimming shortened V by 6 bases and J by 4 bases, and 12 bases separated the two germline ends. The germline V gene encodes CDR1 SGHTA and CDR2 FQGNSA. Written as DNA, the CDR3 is TGTGCCAGCAGGCCCAGTTCTGGCACCGGGGAGCTGTTTTTT. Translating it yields CASRPSSGTGELFF.

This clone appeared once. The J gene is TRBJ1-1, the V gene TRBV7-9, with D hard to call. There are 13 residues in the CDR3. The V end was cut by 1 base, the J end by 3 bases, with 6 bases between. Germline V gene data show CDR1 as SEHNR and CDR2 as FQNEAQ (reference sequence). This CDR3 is CASSLERDTEAFF. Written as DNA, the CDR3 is TGTGCCAGCAGCTTAGAGAGGGACACTGAAGCTTTCTTT.

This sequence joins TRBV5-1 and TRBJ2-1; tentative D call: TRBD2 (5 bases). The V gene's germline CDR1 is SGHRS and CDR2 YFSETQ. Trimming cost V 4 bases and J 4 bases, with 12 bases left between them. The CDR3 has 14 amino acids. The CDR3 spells CASSRTVLYNEQFF. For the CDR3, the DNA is TGCGCCAGCAGCCGGACTGTCCTGTACAATGAGCAGTTCTTC.

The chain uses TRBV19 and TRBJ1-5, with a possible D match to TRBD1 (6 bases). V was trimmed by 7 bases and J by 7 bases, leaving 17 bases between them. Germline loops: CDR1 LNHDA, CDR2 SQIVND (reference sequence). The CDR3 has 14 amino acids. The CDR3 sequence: CASKGPGGGQPQHF. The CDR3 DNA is TGTGCCAGTAAGGGGCCTGGGGGCGGCCAGCCCCAGCATTTT.

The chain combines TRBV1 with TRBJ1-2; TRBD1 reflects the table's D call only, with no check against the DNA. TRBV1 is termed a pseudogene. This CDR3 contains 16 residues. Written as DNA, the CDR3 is TGCACCAGCAGCCAGCTTCGGGACAACTCTAACTATGGCTACACCTTC. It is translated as CTSSQLRDNSNYGYTF.